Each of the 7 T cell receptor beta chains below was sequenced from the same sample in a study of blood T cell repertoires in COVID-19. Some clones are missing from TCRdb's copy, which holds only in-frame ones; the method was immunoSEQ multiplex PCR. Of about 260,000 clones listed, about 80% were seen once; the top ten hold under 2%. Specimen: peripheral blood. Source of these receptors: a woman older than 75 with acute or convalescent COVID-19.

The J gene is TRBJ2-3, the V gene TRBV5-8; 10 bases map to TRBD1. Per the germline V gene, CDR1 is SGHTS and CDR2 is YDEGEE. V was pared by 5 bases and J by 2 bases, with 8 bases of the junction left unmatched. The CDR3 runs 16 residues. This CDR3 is CASRRGQGVITDTQYF. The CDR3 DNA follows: TGTGCCAGCAGGCGCGGACAGGGGGTGATCACAGATACGCAGTATTTT. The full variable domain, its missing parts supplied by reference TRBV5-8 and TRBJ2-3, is EAGVTQSPTHLIKTRGQQATLRCSPISGHTSVYWYQQALGLGLQFLLWYDEGEERNRGNFPPRFSGRQFPNYSSELNVNALELEDSALYLCASRRGQGVITDTQYFGPGTRLTVL.

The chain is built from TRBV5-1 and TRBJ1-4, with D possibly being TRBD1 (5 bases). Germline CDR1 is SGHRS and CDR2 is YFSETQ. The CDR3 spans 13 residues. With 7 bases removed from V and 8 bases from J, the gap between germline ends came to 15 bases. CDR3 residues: CASPREVSEKLFF. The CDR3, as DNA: TGCGCCAGCCCCAGGGAAGTCAGCGAAAAACTGTTTTTT. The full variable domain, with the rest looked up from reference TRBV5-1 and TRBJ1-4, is KAGVTQTPRYLIKTRGQQVTLSCSPISGHRSVSWYQQTPGQGLQFLFEYFSETQRNKGNFPGRFSGRQFSNSRSEMNVSTLELGDSALYLCASPREVSEKLFFGSGTQLSVL.

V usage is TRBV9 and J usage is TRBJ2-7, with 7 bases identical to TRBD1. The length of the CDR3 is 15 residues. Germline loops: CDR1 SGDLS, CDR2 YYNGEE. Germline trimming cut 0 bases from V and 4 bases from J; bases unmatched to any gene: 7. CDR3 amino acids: CASSVAPGQQYEQYF. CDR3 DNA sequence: TGTGCCAGCAGCGTAGCCCCGGGACAGCAGTACGAGCAGTACTTC.

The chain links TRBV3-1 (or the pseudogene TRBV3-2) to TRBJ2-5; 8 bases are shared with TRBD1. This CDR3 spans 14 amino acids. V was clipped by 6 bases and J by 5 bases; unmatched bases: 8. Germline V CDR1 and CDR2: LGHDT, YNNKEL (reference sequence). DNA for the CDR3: TGTGCCAGCAGACCAGGGGGCGCCCGGGAGACCCAGTACTTC. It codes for CASRPGGARETQYF.

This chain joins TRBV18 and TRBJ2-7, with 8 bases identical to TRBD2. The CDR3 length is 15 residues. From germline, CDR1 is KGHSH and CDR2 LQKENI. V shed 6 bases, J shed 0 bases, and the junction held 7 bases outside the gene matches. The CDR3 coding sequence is TGTGCCAGCTCTCGGGAGCGGGGGAGCTCCTACGAGCAGTACTTC. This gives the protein CASSRERGSSYEQYF.

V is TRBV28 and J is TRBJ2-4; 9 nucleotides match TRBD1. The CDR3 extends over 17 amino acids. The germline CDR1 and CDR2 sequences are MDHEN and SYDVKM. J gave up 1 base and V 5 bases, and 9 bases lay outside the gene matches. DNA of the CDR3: TGTGCCAGCAGTCCCCCGGGACAGGGTGTTGCCAAAAACATTCAGTACTTC. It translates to CASSPPGQGVAKNIQYF.

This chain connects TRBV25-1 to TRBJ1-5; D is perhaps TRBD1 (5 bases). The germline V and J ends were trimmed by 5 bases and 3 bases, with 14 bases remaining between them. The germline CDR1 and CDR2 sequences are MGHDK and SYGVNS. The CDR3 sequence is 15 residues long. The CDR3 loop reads CASSNRGVINQPQHF. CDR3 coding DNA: TGTGCCAGCAGTAACCGGGGGGTGATCAATCAGCCCCAGCATTTT.